What follows are 4 T cell receptor beta chains derived from one specimen sequenced in a study of T cell responses to AZD1222 COVID-19 vaccine. Some clones are missing from TCRdb's copy, which holds only in-frame ones; the method was immunoSEQ multiplex PCR. Counted here are about 69,000 clones, approximately 87% occurring once; the ten biggest clones make up roughly 25%. The sequenced sample was peripheral blood, obtained 28 days after the second AZD1222 dose. The source of these receptors is an adult who received the AZD1222 COVID-19 vaccine.

The chain recombines TRBV6-7 with TRBJ1-2, with 8 bases identical to TRBD1. TRBV6-7 is an open reading frame whose function is uncertain. Trimming cost V 2 bases and J 0 bases; bases outside gene matches: 2. There are 15 residues in the CDR3. CDR3 region: CASSYGTGSNYGYTF. CDR3 DNA sequence: TGTGCCAGCAGTTACGGGACAGGCTCTAACTATGGCTACACCTTC.

This clone has a single count. The V call is TRBV7-9, the J call TRBJ1-2, with D unclear. V lost 4 bases and J lost 4, with 10 bases in between. This CDR3 is built from 13 residues. Germline CDR1 and CDR2: SEHNR and FQNEAQ (reference sequence). The CDR3 coding sequence is TGTGCCAGCAGCTCCCCCGGGCTCTATGGCTACACCTTC. It codes for CASSSPGLYGYTF.

The chain has TRBV5-1 and TRBJ1-2; D remains unclear. The CDR3 runs 13 residues. With 1 base removed from V and 8 bases from J, the gap between germline ends came to 12 bases. Germline CDR1 SGHRS, CDR2 YFSETQ. CDR3 DNA sequence: TGCGCCAGCAGCTTGAGAGGAGAAGCCGGCTACACCTTC. It specifies CASSLRGEAGYTF.

This chain joins TRBV4-1 and TRBJ2-3; TRBD2 matches at 13 bases. V was clipped by 0 bases and J by 3 bases; unmatched bases: 12. The CDR3 has 20 amino acids. CDR1 and CDR2 (germline): MGHRA, YSYEKL. Written as DNA, the CDR3 is TGCGCCAGCAGCCAAGAGAGGACTAGCGGGGGCCCCATGGAGACAGATACGCAGTATTTT. Protein product: CASSQERTSGGPMETDTQYF.